These T cell receptor beta chains were read from a single sample in a study of blood T cell repertoires in COVID-19. Using immunoSEQ multiplex PCR, the repertoire was profiled, and TCRdb retains in-frame clones only, with some absent. In the table there are approximately 300,000 clones, approximately 91% of which are singletons. The sequenced sample consisted of PBMCs or T cells enriched from blood (not recorded which). These receptors originate from a man aged 55-75 years who had recovered from COVID-19. CDR3s include the opening cysteine and the closing phenylalanine or tryptophan. A D gene is named only where the DNA matches it firmly. A row's size may be missing; if present it is once, few, many or a size class.

TRBV19,.,TRBJ2-5,TRBD2,TGTGCCAGTAGTATCCGTCTACCGGGACTAGCGGGAGGGCCTGGGCAAGAGACCCAGTACTTC,CASSIRLPGLAGGPGQETQYF
TRBV5-1,.,TRBJ2-7,.,TGCGCCAGCAGCTTGCAGGGTGGGGGGTACGAGCAGTACTTC,CASSLQGGGYEQYF
TRBV21-1,.,TRBJ1-1,.,TGTGCCAGCAGCAATATTGAGGGGGCCTGGGCTTTCTTT,CASSNIEGAWAFF
TRBV14,.,TRBJ1-2,TRBD1,TGTGCCAGCAGCCAGGTCCAGGGGGCAGGTGGCTACACCTTC,CASSQVQGAGGYTF
TRBV5-1,.,TRBJ2-2,.,TGCGCCAGCAGCCTCGGTCTCCAATCCACCGGGGAGCTGTTTTTT,CASSLGLQSTGELFF
TRBV5-4,few,TRBJ1-3,TRBD1,TGTGCCAGCAGCTCGTGGACAGGAGAAATTTCCTCTGGAAACACCATATATTTT,CASSSWTGEISSGNTIYF
TRBV29-1,.,TRBJ2-1,.,TGCAGCGTGACCAGGCAACGAGAGCAGTTCTTC,CSVTRQREQFF
TRBV27,few,TRBJ2-1,.,TGTGCCAGCAGTTTACAGGGGTACAATGAGCAGTTCTTC,CASSLQGYNEQFF
TRBV28,.,TRBJ1-5,TRBD1,TGTGCCAGCAGTCCCGGGACAGGGGGGTTCAATCAGCCCCAGCATTTT,CASSPGTGGFNQPQHF
TRBV5-6,.,TRBJ2-7,.,TGTGCCAGCTCCGGACTTTTCTCCTACGAGCAGTACTTC,CASSGLFSYEQYF
TRBV18,.,TRBJ1-1,TRBD1,TGTGCCAGCTCACCATATAATACAGGGGAAACTGAAGCTTTCTTT,CASSPYNTGETEAFF
TRBV28,.,TRBJ1-1,TRBD1,TGTGCCAGCAGTTTTTCGGGACAGGGTACGTCGGTCTTT,CASSFSGQGTSVF
TRBV18,few,TRBJ1-2,TRBD1,TGTGCCAGCTCACCCCGGACAGGGAACTATGGCTACACCTTC,CASSPRTGNYGYTF
TRBV6-5,.,TRBJ1-4,TRBD1,TGTGCCAGCAGTAACCCAGGGACAGGGGCCGGAAAACTGTTTTTT,CASSNPGTGAGKLFF
TRBV19,few,TRBJ1-1,.,TGTGCCACCAAAAGACCGGGGAACACTGAAGCTTTCTTT,CATKRPGNTEAFF
TRBV24-1,.,TRBJ2-5,TRBD2,TGTGCCACCAGATCTAGCGGGAGGCAAGAGACCCAGTACTTC,CATRSSGRQETQYF